One and the same sample provided the 20 T cell receptor beta chains below, sequenced in a study of control samples from healthy donors and cancer patients. Using immunoSEQ multiplex PCR, the repertoire was profiled, and TCRdb retains in-frame clones only, with some absent. Among some 23,000 clones listed, 85% to 90% were seen once. Specimen: PBMCs. Source of these receptors: a man aged 55 to 69 with head and neck cancer.

The chain combines TRBV7-9 with TRBJ2-3, with 11 bases that match TRBD2. The trim removed 6 bases at V and 0 bases at J, leaving 2 bases unmatched. The germline CDR1 and CDR2 sequences are SEHNR and FQNEAQ (reference sequence). The CDR3 is 15 amino acids. In DNA, the CDR3 is TGTGCCAGCAGGGTAGCGGGAGGGAGCACAGATACGCAGTATTTT. It translates to CASRVAGGSTDTQYF.

This clone was picked up a small number of times. The V and J genes are TRBV24-1 and TRBJ2-5; D remains ambiguous. The CDR3 is 13 amino acids. V gave up 3 bases and J gave up 5 bases, with 9 bases separating them. Per germline, CDR1 KGHDR and CDR2 SFDVKD. The CDR3 DNA sequence: TGTGCCACCAGTGATGGGCCAACGGAGACCCAGTACTTC. Encoded protein: CATSDGPTETQYF.

The CDR3 DNA reads as TGTGCCAGTAGTATTGCTGCACTAGCGGGAGGGCCCACAGATACGCAGTATTTT. Its protein product is CASSIAALAGGPTDTQYF. The gene calls are TRBV19 and TRBJ2-3, with TRBD2 identical over 13 bases. The CDR3 has 18 residues. Germline CDR1 and CDR2: LNHDA and SQIVND (reference sequence). V was pared by 3 bases and J by 2 bases, with 8 bases of the junction left unmatched.

The rearrangement uses TRBV7-9 and TRBJ1-1, with D possibly being TRBD1 (6 bases). CDR1 and CDR2 from the germline V gene are SEHNR and FQNEAQ (reference sequence). The CDR3 length is 16 residues. V was trimmed by 5 bases and J by 5 bases, leaving 21 bases between them. CDR3 sequence: CASSRLNPAGATEAFF. In DNA, the CDR3 is TGTGCCAGCAGCCGACTTAATCCCGCGGGGGCGACTGAAGCTTTCTTT.

J is TRBJ2-3 and V is TRBV20-1, with TRBD1 matching over 7 bases. The CDR3 runs 11 residues. Germline-derived CDR1 and CDR2 are DFQATT and SNEGSKA (reference sequence). The V gene end was trimmed by 6 bases and the J gene end by 10 bases; junction bases not matched to a gene: 7. The CDR3 loop reads CSAQVQGPQYF. The DNA for the CDR3 is TGCAGTGCCCAAGTACAGGGGCCGCAGTATTTT.

This CDR3 reads CASSLAGSSYNEQFF. The CDR3 DNA reads TGTGCCAGCAGTTTAGCGGGGAGCTCCTACAATGAGCAGTTCTTC. This chain connects TRBV27 to TRBJ2-1, with D possibly TRBD2 on 6 matching bases. CDR3 length equals 15 residues. Germline CDR1 and CDR2: MNHEY and SMNVEV (reference sequence). V was trimmed by 2 bases and J by 0 bases, leaving 8 bases between them.

The J gene is TRBJ2-3, the V gene TRBV4-1, with TRBD2 as a possible D gene (8 bases). This CDR3 has 15 amino acids. V was trimmed by 3 bases and J by 5 bases, leaving 15 bases between them. Germline-derived CDR1 and CDR2 are MGHRA and YSYEKL. The CDR3 loop is CASSHRDSGGDTQYF. For the CDR3, the DNA is TGCGCCAGCAGCCATCGGGACAGCGGGGGAGATACGCAGTATTTT.

The V gene is TRBV12-3 or TRBV12-4, the J gene TRBJ1-2; no clear D gene. The CDR3 spans 13 residues. The V end was cut by 0 bases, the J end by 4 bases, with 6 bases between. The DNA for the CDR3 is TGTGCCAGCAGTTTAGCCAGATCCTATGGCTACACCTTC. Translation gives CASSLARSYGYTF.

The rearrangement links TRBV9 to TRBJ2-1, with 9 positions matching TRBD2. This CDR3 region has 13 residues. CDR1 is SGDLS and CDR2 is YYNGEE in the germline V gene. The V gene end was trimmed by 3 bases and the J gene end by 8 bases; junction bases not matched to a gene: 3. CDR3 DNA sequence: TGTGCCAGCAGCGGCGGGACTAGCTATGAGCAGTTCTTC. It yields the protein CASSGGTSYEQFF.

The genes are TRBV2 and TRBJ2-3, with D tentatively TRBD2 (6 bases). V was shortened by 5 bases and J by 4 bases, with 13 bases between the two germline ends. The CDR3 has 14 amino acids. CDR1 and CDR2 from the germline V gene are SNHLY and FYNNEI. The CDR3 nucleotides read TGTGCCAGCAGTCGGAGGGCCGGGGCAGATACGCAGTATTTT. It yields the protein CASSRRAGADTQYF.

The CDR3 nucleotides are TGTGCCACCAGCAGAGGACAGGGTGACACAGATACGCAGTATTTT. Translating it yields CATSRGQGDTDTQYF. This chain connects TRBV15 to TRBJ2-3, with 7 bases lining up with TRBD1. V trimming: 1 base; J trimming: 2 bases; junction bases outside the gene matches: 3. From germline, CDR1 is LNHNV and CDR2 YYDKDF (reference sequence). The CDR3 is made up of 15 amino acids. The whole variable domain, filled in from reference TRBV15 and TRBJ2-3, reads DAMVIQNPRYQVTQFGKPVTLSCSQTLNHNVMYWYQQKSSQAPKLLFHYYDKDFNNEADTPDNFQSRRPNTSFCFLDIRSPGLGDTAMYLCATSRGQGDTDTQYFGPGTRLTVL.

The chain uses TRBV5-1 and TRBJ2-3, with unresolved D. CDR1 and CDR2 (germline): SGHRS, YFSETQ. With 2 bases removed from V and 2 bases from J, the gap between germline ends came to 3 bases. The CDR3 totals 12 residues. The chain's CDR3 is CASSFFTDTQYF. The CDR3 region has the DNA TGCGCCAGCAGCTTTTTCACAGATACGCAGTATTTT.

The V gene is TRBV11-2, the J gene TRBJ2-1; D is undetermined. This CDR3 contains 15 residues. CDR1 SGHAT and CDR2 FQNNGV come from the germline V gene. V lost 5 bases and J lost 3, with 14 bases in between. DNA for the CDR3: TGTGCCAGCAGCCCCCAGTCCCTGATCTACAATGAGCAGTTCTTC. Translating it yields CASSPQSLIYNEQFF.

The V call is TRBV5-1, the J call TRBJ2-1; no clear D gene. Trimming stripped 1 base from V and 9 bases from J, with 8 bases between. The CDR3 is made up of 12 amino acids. Germline CDR1 SGHRS, CDR2 YFSETQ. The CDR3 loop is CASSLSTSEQFF. CDR3 DNA: TGCGCCAGCAGCTTGTCTACAAGTGAGCAGTTCTTC.

The chain links TRBV3-1 (or the pseudogene TRBV3-2) to TRBJ1-2; no firm D call. V dropped 0 bases and J dropped 1 base, with 6 bases sitting between them. Germline V gene data show CDR1 as LGHDT and CDR2 as YNNKEL (reference sequence). The CDR3 is 14 amino acids. The CDR3 reads CASSQDAVNYGYTF. The CDR3 nucleotides are TGTGCCAGCAGCCAAGATGCAGTTAACTATGGCTACACCTTC.

The chain links TRBV6-5 to TRBJ2-6; D gene uncertain. The CDR3 totals 16 residues. Trimming removed 0 bases at V and 0 bases at J, with 6 bases between. Germline-derived CDR1 and CDR2 are MNHEY and SVGAGI. The CDR3 DNA reads as TGTGCCAGCAGTTACTCTCCAGGCTCTGGGGCCAACGTCCTGACTTTC. Translating gives CASSYSPGSGANVLTF.

The chain joins TRBV11-3 to TRBJ2-1, with D unresolved. Germline assignment: CDR1 SGHNT and CDR2 YENEEA. Trimming left V 4 bases short and J 4 bases short, with 17 bases between. The CDR3 spans 16 residues. The CDR3 reads CASSSMDEVGYNEQFF. DNA for the CDR3: TGTGCCAGCAGCTCCATGGATGAAGTGGGTTACAATGAGCAGTTCTTC.

The chain is built from TRBV27 and TRBJ1-5; D unclear. This CDR3 has 12 residues. Trimming took 6 bases from V and 3 from J, leaving 6 bases between them. In germline, CDR1 is MNHEY, CDR2 SMNVEV (reference sequence). The CDR3 region is CASRGFNQPQHF. In nucleotides, the CDR3 is TGTGCCAGCAGGGGCTTCAATCAGCCCCAGCATTTT.

The chain couples TRBV5-4 to TRBJ1-2, with D possibly TRBD1 on 5 matching bases. Trimming took off 1 base at V and 6 bases at J, with 7 bases between the two ends. Per the germline V gene, CDR1 is SGHNT and CDR2 is YYREEE (reference sequence). The CDR3 runs to 12 residues. CDR3 sequence reads: CASSLQGNGYTF. Written as DNA, the CDR3 is TGTGCCAGCAGCTTGCAGGGCAATGGCTACACCTTC.

This clone was observed once. The rearrangement links TRBV7-3 to TRBJ2-1; no reliable D call. V lost 1 base and J lost 9, with 10 bases in between. Germline V gives CDR1 SGHTA, CDR2 FQGTGA. The CDR3 has 13 amino acids. CDR3 bases: TGTGCCAGCAGCTTAAATCAGCACGGTGAGCAGTTCTTC. Translating it yields CASSLNQHGEQFF.